The clone carrying this T cell receptor beta chain was detected only a few times. No antigen is known for it. The record originates from a study of response to subunit inactivated influenza vaccine. Study conclusions and caveats: With each seasonal influenza vaccination, the authors suggested, few new T cells are recruited.

V lost 0 bases and J 0 bases, leaving 9 bases between the germline ends. The CDR3 consists of 15 residues. CDR1 is SGHKS and CDR2 is YYEKEE in the germline V gene (reference sequence). TCRdb passed the RT-PCR reads through MiXCR, listing each CDR3 protein once. The sample consists of about 310,000 distinct CDR3 sequences, approximately 23% of them appearing once. Sequenced here: PBMCs from blood, sampled about 20 months after vaccination. V and J are TRBV5-5 and TRBJ1-1; possibly TRBD1 for D (5 bases). The source of this sequence is a man aged 45 to 75 who received an inactivated influenza vaccine. CDR3: CASSLAVGVNTEAFF. The CDR3 DNA reads TGTGCCAGCAGCTTGGCGGTAGGGGTGAACACTGAAGCTTTCTTT.